This T cell receptor (beta chain) was captured by sequencing in a study of brain metastases from non-small cell lung cancer. The assay was immunoSEQ multiplex PCR, and TCRdb's table has in-frame clones only and misses some. The data show about 1,500 clones, 81% seen once. This CDR3 has 18 amino acids. Sequenced: tumor-adjacent normal tissue. The V gene is TRBV21-1, the J gene TRBJ2-7; TRBD2 was called by the table and not checked on the DNA. TRBV21-1 is recorded as a pseudogene. The source of this sequence is a donor aged 40 or older with non-small cell lung cancer. The CDR3 region has the DNA TGTGCCAGCAGCAAAGTTCGTTCCGGGACTAGCGTGTCTTACGAGCAGTACTTC. Translated: CASSKVRSGTSVSYEQYF.